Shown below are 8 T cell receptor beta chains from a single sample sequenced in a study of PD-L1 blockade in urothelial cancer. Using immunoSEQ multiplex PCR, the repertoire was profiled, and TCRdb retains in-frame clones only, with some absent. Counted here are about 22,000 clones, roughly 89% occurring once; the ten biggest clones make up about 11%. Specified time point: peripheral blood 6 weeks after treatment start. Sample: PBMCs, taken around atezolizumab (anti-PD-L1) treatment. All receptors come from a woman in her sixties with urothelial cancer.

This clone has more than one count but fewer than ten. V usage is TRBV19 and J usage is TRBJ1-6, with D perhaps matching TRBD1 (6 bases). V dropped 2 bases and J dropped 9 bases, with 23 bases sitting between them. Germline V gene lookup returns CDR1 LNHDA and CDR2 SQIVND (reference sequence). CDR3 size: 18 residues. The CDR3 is CASSIRTPSRGNGSPLHF. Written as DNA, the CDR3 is TGTGCCAGTAGTATAAGGACCCCGAGCAGGGGAAATGGTTCACCCCTCCACTTT.

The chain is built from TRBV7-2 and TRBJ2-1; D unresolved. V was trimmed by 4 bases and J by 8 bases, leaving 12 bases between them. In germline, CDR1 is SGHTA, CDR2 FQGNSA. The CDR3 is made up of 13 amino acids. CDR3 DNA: TGTGCCAGCAGCTCTACTTACCTCGATGAGCAGTTCTTC. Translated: CASSSTYLDEQFF.

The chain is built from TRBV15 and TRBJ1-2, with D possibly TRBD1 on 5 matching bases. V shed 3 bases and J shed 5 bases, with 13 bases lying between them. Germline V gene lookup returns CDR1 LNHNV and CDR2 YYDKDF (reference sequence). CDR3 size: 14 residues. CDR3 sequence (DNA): TGTGCCACCAGCAGCCATCTAGGGACTTATGGCTACACCTTC. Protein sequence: CATSSHLGTYGYTF.

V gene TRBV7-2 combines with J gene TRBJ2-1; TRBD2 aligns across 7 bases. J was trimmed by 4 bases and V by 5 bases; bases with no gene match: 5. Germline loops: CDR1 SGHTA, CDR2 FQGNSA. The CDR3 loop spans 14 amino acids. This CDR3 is CASSPRREYNEQFF. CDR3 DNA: TGTGCCAGCAGCCCTCGGCGGGAGTACAATGAGCAGTTCTTC.

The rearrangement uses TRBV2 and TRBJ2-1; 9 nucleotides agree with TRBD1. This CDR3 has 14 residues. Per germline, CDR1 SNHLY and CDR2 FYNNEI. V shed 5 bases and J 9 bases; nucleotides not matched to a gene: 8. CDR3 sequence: CASSSGTGRGEQFF. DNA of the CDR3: TGTGCCAGCAGTAGCGGGACAGGGAGAGGTGAGCAGTTCTTC.

This CDR3 reads CASSLMTGLYNEQFF. The DNA of the CDR3 is TGTGCCAGCAGCTTGATGACAGGACTGTACAATGAGCAGTTCTTC. The rearrangement links TRBV5-4 to TRBJ2-1; weak D call: TRBD1 (6 bases). Germline V gene lookup returns CDR1 SGHNT and CDR2 YYREEE (reference sequence). V dropped 1 base and J dropped 4 bases, with 12 bases sitting between them. The CDR3 has 15 residues.

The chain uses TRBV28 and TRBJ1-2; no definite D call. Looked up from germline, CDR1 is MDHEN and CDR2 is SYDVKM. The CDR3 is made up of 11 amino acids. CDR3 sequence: CGTSYGYGYTF. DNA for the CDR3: TGTGGGACTTCTTACGGCTATGGCTACACCTTC.

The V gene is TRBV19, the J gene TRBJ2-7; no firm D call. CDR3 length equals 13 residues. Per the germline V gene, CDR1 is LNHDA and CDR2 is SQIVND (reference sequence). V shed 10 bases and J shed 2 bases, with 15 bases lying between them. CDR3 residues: CATGTYAPYEQYF. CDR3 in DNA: TGTGCCACCGGTACCTACGCCCCCTACGAGCAGTACTTC.